This T cell receptor beta chain originates from a study of OX40 agonist ivuxolimab in advanced cancers. TCRdb's copy holds only in-frame clones and misses some; the assay was immunoSEQ multiplex PCR. The repertoire holds about 96,000 clones, with 70% to 85% as singletons. Patients with a history of autoimmune disease or on systemic immunosuppression were excluded. Details on this clone: The antigen remains undetermined.

Overall study results and limits: More expanded clones were seen, on average, in CD8+ T cells than in CD4+. CD4+ and CD8+ blood T cells expanded clonally by week 6 at 0.1 to 3.0 mg/kg.

The CDR3 has 14 residues. Trimming stripped 1 base from V and 6 bases from J, with 13 bases between. CDR1 and CDR2 (germline): SGHVS, FQNEAQ. The rearrangement links TRBV7-8 to TRBJ2-7, with D perhaps assigned TRBD1 or TRBD2 (5 bases each). Sequenced material: CD4+ or CD8+ T cells sorted from blood, taken in a trial of the OX40 agonist ivuxolimab. This sequence originates from an adult with an advanced solid tumor such as melanoma, head and neck, liver or kidney cancer. In DNA, the CDR3 is TGTGCCAGCAGCTTAGTTCCAGGGACGGTCGAGCAGTACTTC. Translation: CASSLVPGTVEQYF. The full variable domain, completed using reference TRBV7-8 and TRBJ2-7, is GAGVSQSPRYKVAKRGQDVALRCDPISGHVSLFWYQQALGQGPEFLTYFQNEAQLDKSGLPSDRFFAERPEGSVSTLKIQRTQQEDSAVYLCASSLVPGTVEQYFGPGTRLTVT.